Detailed here is one T cell receptor beta chain. Other DNA sequences in this sample translate to the same CDR3. Libraries were prepared by immunoSEQ multiplex PCR; TCRdb keeps only in-frame clonotypes and omits some of them. The repertoire holds about 1.9 million clones, with 90% to 95% as singletons. Naive CD8 populations comprised CD45RO-negative cells positively selected for CCR7, excluding terminally differentiated effector memory CD45RA+ cells. Those who donated were healthy HIV-negative adults, with no recent acute infections or vaccinations reported. The data were obtained in a study of shared clonotypes between healthy human individuals. The germline V and J ends were trimmed by 2 bases and 3 bases, with 8 bases remaining between them. The CDR3 is 14 amino acids. Germline CDR1 is MNHNS and CDR2 is SASEGT.

The sample consisted of naive CD8+ T cells from PBMCs. The chain is built from TRBV6-1 and TRBJ1-3, with D hard to call. This TCR was recovered from a man aged 18 to 30 in good health. Some clones in this sample may be carry-over from other donors' samples. CDR3 nucleotides: TGTGCCAGCAGTGAATGGGGAAGTGGAAACACCATATATTTT. This encodes CASSEWGSGNTIYF.